The 3 T cell receptor beta chains listed next were all sequenced from one sample in a study of T cell changes during pregnancy in multiple sclerosis. TCRdb's table, derived via immunoSEQ multiplex PCR, lists solely in-frame clones and lacks some. The sample records 35,000 or so clones, approximately 89% being singletons. The material was CD4+ T cells from peripheral blood mononuclear cells, obtained after pregnancy. These receptors originate from a female donor in good health, enrolled as a control in a pregnancy study.

V and J are TRBV6-4 and TRBJ1-1, with no clear D. The CDR3 has 16 amino acids. V was shortened by 2 bases and J by 3 bases, with 16 bases between the two germline ends. Germline V gene sequence: CDR1 MRHNA, CDR2 SNTAGT. CDR3 sequence: CASSDAERPGDTEAFF. The CDR3 coding sequence is TGTGCCAGCAGTGACGCCGAAAGGCCCGGGGACACTGAAGCTTTCTTT.

DNA for the CDR3: TGTGCCAGCAGCTTAGCCTGGGGACAGGGGCGAAATTCACCCCTCCACTTT. As protein: CASSLAWGQGRNSPLHF. V and J are TRBV7-8 and TRBJ1-6, with TRBD1 matching 10 bases. Germline-derived CDR1 and CDR2 are SGHVS and FQNEAQ. V shed 0 bases, J shed 7 bases, and the junction held 6 bases outside the gene matches. The CDR3 consists of 17 residues.

The chain joins TRBV12-5 to TRBJ2-4; 11 nucleotides align to TRBD2. Germline trimming cut 2 bases from V and 1 base from J; bases unmatched to any gene: 1. Germline CDR1 LGHNT, CDR2 FRNRAP. This CDR3 is built from 16 residues. CDR3 sequence reads: CASGLPSGGAKNIQYF. CDR3 DNA: TGTGCTAGTGGTTTGCCTAGCGGGGGGGCCAAAAACATTCAGTACTTC.